Given below is one T cell receptor (beta chain) in context. One end of the junction is discordant with germline, which a read error may explain. The CDR3 extends over 15 amino acids. Looked up from germline, CDR1 is SSHAT and CDR2 is FNYEAQ (reference sequence). Measured with immunoSEQ multiplex PCR; TCRdb has only the in-frame clones, and not every one. The sample lists over 40,000 clones, 92% occurring once. The entry originates in a study of blood T cell repertoires in COVID-19. Study-level information: The study drew acute and convalescent COVID-19 samples from the United States, Italy and Spain. PBMCs, B-cell-depleted T cells, or T cells were the source of the cDNA or gDNA that made up the material.

This sequence was found in a human donor in a cohort sampled during active COVID-19. The sequencing input was peripheral blood. V gene TRBV7-7 combines with J gene TRBJ2-1; 8 bases align to TRBD2. CDR3 in amino acids: CASSPGLATRNEQFF. CDR3 nucleotides: TGTGCTAGCAGCCCCGGACTAGCCACCCGGAATGAGCAGTTCTTC.